A selection of T cell receptor beta chains follows, all from one sample in a study of lymphopenia after photon versus proton radiotherapy. Repertoires were generated with immunoSEQ multiplex PCR, while TCRdb's copy carries only in-frame clones and drops some. The top ten hold around a tenth of the sample, which has about 16,000 clones, approximately 84% seen once. Sequencing used peripheral blood, obtained from a patient treated with proton-based radiotherapy. The receptor source for this set is a man between 65 and 85 years old with pancreatic cancer. Each CDR3 is given with its conserved first and last residue. The D gene is left open where the match is weak. For some rows the clone size is stated as once, few or many, or as a class when expanded; others skip it.

>TRBV30|NA|NA|TRBJ1-3
TGTGCCTGGAGTGGGGGTCCTGGAAACACCATATATTTT
CAWSGGPGNTIYF
>TRBV13|once|TRBD1|TRBJ1-3
TGTGCCAGCAGCACCGGACAGGGGAACACCATATATTTT
CASSTGQGNTIYF
>TRBV6-6|once|NA|TRBJ1-2
TGTGCCAGCAGCCTAAGGGGATATGGCTACACCTTC
CASSLRGYGYTF
>TRBV5-1|NA|TRBD2|TRBJ2-1
TGCGCCAGCAGCCGACGACTAGCGGGGATTTACAATGAGCAGTTCTTC
CASSRRLAGIYNEQFF
>TRBV11-2|NA|TRBD2|TRBJ2-7
TGTGCCAGCAGACTAGCGGTGAGCTCCTACGAGCAGTACTTC
CASRLAVSSYEQYF
>TRBV27|NA|NA|TRBJ2-7
TGTGCCAGCAGTTTAGGAAGGGACTCCAGCTACGAGCAGTACTTC
CASSLGRDSSYEQYF
>TRBV6-5|NA|TRBD1|TRBJ2-2
TGTGCCAGCAGTTACTCAGGGGGCGCCTGGGTGGGGGAGCTGTTTTTT
CASSYSGGAWVGELFF
>TRBV27|NA|NA|TRBJ1-1
TGTGCCAGCAGTTTACGTGAGGGAAGCAGCCTTCCTGCTTTCTTT
CASSLREGSSLPAFF
>TRBV5-5|once|TRBD2|TRBJ2-5
TGTGCCAGCAGGCAGGTAGCGGGACTGTACCAAGAGACCCAGTACTTC
CASRQVAGLYQETQYF
>TRBV6-6|NA|NA|TRBJ2-5
TGTGCCAGCAGTTACGAGGGTCGACAAGAGACCCAGTACTTC
CASSYEGRQETQYF
>TRBV6-5|once|TRBD1|TRBJ1-2
TGTGCCAGCAGTTACCCGACAGGGGGCTACTATGGCTACACCTTC
CASSYPTGGYYGYTF
>TRBV11-3|NA|NA|TRBJ2-1
TGTGCCAGCAGCGACCCGCCCCATGGGGATGACGACAATGAGCAGTTCTTC
CASSDPPHGDDDNEQFF
>TRBV5-6|NA|NA|TRBJ1-5
TGTGCCAGCAGCTTATCCCGAGACAGGAATCAGCCCCAGCATTTT
CASSLSRDRNQPQHF
>TRBV10-3|NA|TRBD1|TRBJ1-3
TGTGCCATCAGTGTACAGGGGAGTCTACGGGACACCATATATTTT
CAISVQGSLRDTIYF
>TRBV10-3|NA|NA|TRBJ1-5
TGTGCCATGAGTGAGGGTCCCAATCAGCCCCAGCATTTT
CAMSEGPNQPQHF
>TRBV30|few|NA|TRBJ1-2
TGTGCCTGGAGTGGAGATGGCGGGAGGCAGCTTAACTATGGCTACACCTTC
CAWSGDGGRQLNYGYTF
>TRBV30|NA|NA|TRBJ2-7
TGTGCCTGGAGGGGCGCTTACGAGCAGTACTTC
CAWRGAYEQYF
>TRBV5-6|NA|TRBD1|TRBJ2-1
TGTGCCAGCAGCTATGGGGACAGAAGTTACAATGAGCAGTTCTTC
CASSYGDRSYNEQFF
>TRBV7-2|NA|NA|TRBJ1-4
TGTGCCAGCAGCCTAGCCCTTGCAACTAATGAAAAACTGTTTTTT
CASSLALATNEKLFF
>TRBV29-1|NA|TRBD2|TRBJ2-2
TGCAGCGTCAACCCTCGGGGTAGCGGGGGGGACGGTGGGGAGCTGTTTTTT
CSVNPRGSGGDGGELFF
>TRBV6-1|NA|NA|TRBJ1-3
TGTGCCAGCAGTTCGACTGCGTATGGAAACACCATATATTTT
CASSSTAYGNTIYF
>TRBV5-4|NA|TRBD2|TRBJ2-1
TGTGCCAGCAGCTTGTTTCCTAGCGGGAGTGGGGGGGGCAATGAGCAGTTCTTC
CASSLFPSGSGGGNEQFF
>TRBV7-9|few|TRBD1|TRBJ2-2
TGTGCCAGCAGCCCAGACAGGGTCGGCACCGGGGAGCTGTTTTTT
CASSPDRVGTGELFF
>TRBV29-1|NA|NA|TRBJ1-2
TGCAGCGTCGGGGGAGTTAACTATGGCTACACCTTC
CSVGGVNYGYTF
>TRBV5-1|NA|NA|TRBJ2-1
TGCGCCAGCAGCTTGGGGCAGTACAATGAGCAGTTCTTC
CASSLGQYNEQFF
>TRBV5-1|NA|NA|TRBJ1-6
TGCGCCAGCAGGGCCGGGACCCACGGGTCACCCCTCCACTTT
CASRAGTHGSPLHF
>TRBV12-2|NA|NA|TRBJ1-2
TGTGCAAGTCGCTTAGAAACAGGGGGTGGCTACACCTTC
CASRLETGGGYTF
>TRBV7-2|NA|TRBD1|TRBJ2-3
TGTGCCAGCAGCGCGAGGACAGGGGCCTCAGATACGCAGTATTTT
CASSARTGASDTQYF
>TRBV14|NA|NA|TRBJ2-1
TGTGCCAGCAGCCAAGATGGGGGGACAGTTTACAATGAGCAGTTCTTC
CASSQDGGTVYNEQFF
>TRBV5-6|NA|NA|TRBJ1-2
TGTGCCAGCAGCTTGGGCGGGGGAGGCTATGGCTACACCTTC
CASSLGGGGYGYTF
>TRBV9|NA|NA|TRBJ2-4
TGTGCCAGCAGCACCTCGCGGGATAGGGACATTCAGTACTTC
CASSTSRDRDIQYF
>TRBV30|NA|NA|TRBJ1-6
TGTGCCTGGAGTGTACGGGCTATGAATTCACCCCTCCACTTT
CAWSVRAMNSPLHF
>TRBV7-2|NA|NA|TRBJ1-5
TGTGCCAGCAGCTTAGAAGGCGGTTCCTATCAGCCCCAGCATTTT
CASSLEGGSYQPQHF
>TRBV7-2|NA|TRBD2|TRBJ2-7
TGTGCCAGCAGCTTAGAGGCTAGCGGGAGACACGAGCAGTACTTC
CASSLEASGRHEQYF
>TRBV7-8|NA|TRBD2|TRBJ2-1
TGTGCCAGCAACGCACAGGCCGGAATAGCGGGATCCAATGAGCAGTTCTTC
CASNAQAGIAGSNEQFF
>TRBV2|NA|TRBD1|TRBJ1-4
TGTGCCAGCAGTGCCCGAGACAGGGGTGGTGAAAAACTGTTTTTT
CASSARDRGGEKLFF
>TRBV6-6|once|NA|TRBJ2-7
TGTGCCAGCAGTTACACAGGGACCTCCTACGAGCAGTACTTC
CASSYTGTSYEQYF
>TRBV19|NA|NA|TRBJ2-2
TGTGCCAGTAGTATCAAGGGAGCCGGGGAGCTGTTTTTT
CASSIKGAGELFF
>TRBV5-1|NA|NA|TRBJ1-2
TGCGCCAGCAGCTTGGACGGGGAGTATGGCTACACCTTC
CASSLDGEYGYTF
>TRBV30|NA|NA|TRBJ2-7
TGTGCCTGGAGGTCCCCTCCCCTGGTCGAGCAGTACTTC
CAWRSPPLVEQYF
>TRBV7-2|medium-sized|NA|TRBJ1-2
TGTGCCAGCAGCTTAGACGGAAGCCCTAACTATGGCTACACCTTC
CASSLDGSPNYGYTF
>TRBV5-6|NA|NA|TRBJ2-5
TGTGCCAGCAGCACCTGGGACTCTCCAGAGACCCAGTACTTC
CASSTWDSPETQYF
>TRBV2|few|TRBD1|TRBJ1-2
TGTGCAACCCGAGACAGGGACTATGGCTACACCTTC
CATRDRDYGYTF
>TRBV15|NA|NA|TRBJ2-1
TGTGCCACCAGCAGAGAAGGCGGCCATTGGTCCTACAATGAGCAGTTCTTC
CATSREGGHWSYNEQFF
>TRBV5-4|few|NA|TRBJ2-1
TGTGCCAGCAGCTTAAGAGGCGAGGCCTACAATGAGCAGTTCTTC
CASSLRGEAYNEQFF
>TRBV6-5|few|NA|TRBJ1-6
TGTGCCAGCAGTACCTGGGAGTCACCCCTCCACTTT
CASSTWESPLHF
>TRBV6-6|few|TRBD1|TRBJ2-5
TGTGCCAGCAGTCCAGGGGGTACCCAGTACTTC
CASSPGGTQYF
>TRBV6-1|medium-sized|NA|TRBJ2-1
TGTGCCAGCAGTGAAGCTTGGGGGAATGAGCAGTTCTTC
CASSEAWGNEQFF
>TRBV27|NA|TRBD1|TRBJ1-1
TGTGCCAGCGGGACAGCTGTACCCCCTGAAGCTTTCTTT
CASGTAVPPEAFF
>TRBV5-8|once|NA|TRBJ1-3
TGTGCCAGCAGCTTGATAGGGTTGAGAAACACCATATATTTT
CASSLIGLRNTIYF
>TRBV5-1|NA|TRBD2|TRBJ2-1
TGCGCCAGCAGCCCCCTGACTAGCAGCGACAATGAGCAGTTCTTC
CASSPLTSSDNEQFF
>TRBV9|NA|NA|TRBJ1-4
TGTGCCAGCAGCCTGACGGGGTCTAATGAAAAACTGTTTTTT
CASSLTGSNEKLFF